These T cell receptor beta chains were read from a single sample in a study of T cells in Graves' hyperthyroidism and ophthalmopathy. Each CDR3 protein gets one entry after TCRdb re-called the multiplex PCR reads with MiXCR. The sample yields approximately 600,000 distinct CDR3 sequences, 20% to 25% seen once. Sequencing input: blood. These receptors were taken from a man aged 25-45 years with Graves' ophthalmopathy. The CDR3 runs from the conserved cysteine through the conserved F or W. A D gene is named only where the DNA matches it firmly. Not all rows give a size; the values are once, few, many and, for expanded clones, a class.

v_gene: TRBV7-8
d_gene: NA
j_gene: TRBJ2-2
abundance: few
CDR3aa: CASSLDLGLKGWTGELFF
CDR3nt: TGTGCCAGCAGCTTAGATCTCGGGTTAAAGGGATGGACCGGGGAGCTGTTTTTT

v_gene: TRBV18
d_gene: TRBD1
j_gene: TRBJ1-3
abundance: few
CDR3aa: CASSRGTGLSGNTIYF
CDR3nt: TGTGCCAGCTCACGGGGGACAGGGCTCTCTGGAAACACCATATATTTT

v_gene: TRBV2
d_gene: NA
j_gene: TRBJ2-3
abundance: NA
CDR3aa: CASRTGPSTDTQYF
CDR3nt: TGTGCCAGCCGCACAGGGCCTAGCACAGATACGCAGTATTTT

v_gene: TRBV7-9
d_gene: NA
j_gene: TRBJ2-2
abundance: NA
CDR3aa: CASSAPTPGTGELFF
CDR3nt: TGTGCCAGCAGCGCGCCCACTCCTGGGACCGGGGAGCTGTTTTTT

v_gene: TRBV24-1
d_gene: TRBD1
j_gene: TRBJ1-5
abundance: NA
CDR3aa: CATSDSRGPDRGGSNQPQHF
CDR3nt: TGTGCCACCAGTGATTCGAGAGGGCCGGACAGGGGGGGAAGCAATCAGCCCCAGCATTTT

v_gene: TRBV2
d_gene: TRBD2
j_gene: TRBJ2-1
abundance: few
CDR3aa: CASSTRLAGEVNEQFF
CDR3nt: TGTGCCAGCAGTACCCGACTAGCGGGAGAAGTCAATGAGCAGTTCTTC

v_gene: TRBV5-1
d_gene: TRBD2
j_gene: TRBJ2-1
abundance: many
CDR3aa: CASSLGLAGGSNEQFF
CDR3nt: TGCGCCAGCAGCTTGGGGCTAGCGGGAGGCTCCAATGAGCAGTTCTTC

v_gene: TRBV4-1
d_gene: NA
j_gene: TRBJ2-7
abundance: few
CDR3aa: CASSQGRFYEQYF
CDR3nt: TGCGCCAGCAGCCAAGGCAGGTTCTACGAGCAGTACTTC

v_gene: TRBV5-1
d_gene: NA
j_gene: TRBJ1-3
abundance: many
CDR3aa: CASSLAAAGNTIYF
CDR3nt: TGCGCCAGCAGCTTGGCGGCAGCTGGAAACACCATATATTTT

v_gene: TRBV6-1
d_gene: NA
j_gene: TRBJ1-1
abundance: many
CDR3aa: CASSEGWGNTEAFF
CDR3nt: TGTGCCAGCAGCGAAGGATGGGGTAACACTGAAGCTTTCTTT

v_gene: TRBV20-1
d_gene: TRBD1
j_gene: TRBJ2-3
abundance: few
CDR3aa: CSADERQGGTDTQYF
CDR3nt: TGCAGTGCTGACGAAAGACAGGGAGGCACAGATACGCAGTATTTT

v_gene: TRBV24-1
d_gene: TRBD1
j_gene: TRBJ2-3
abundance: many
CDR3aa: CATSDPDRGTDTQYF
CDR3nt: TGTGCCACCAGTGATCCGGACAGGGGCACAGATACGCAGTATTTT

v_gene: TRBV28
d_gene: TRBD1
j_gene: TRBJ1-2
abundance: few
CDR3aa: CASSRGQGGSGYTF
CDR3nt: TGTGCCAGCAGCCGCGGACAGGGGGGATCTGGCTACACCTTC

v_gene: TRBV7-9
d_gene: NA
j_gene: TRBJ1-5
abundance: many
CDR3aa: CASSSSDRRYSNQPQHF
CDR3nt: TGTGCCAGCAGCTCATCCGACAGGAGATATAGCAATCAGCCCCAGCATTTT

v_gene: TRBV6-6
d_gene: NA
j_gene: TRBJ1-1
abundance: many
CDR3aa: CASSYSAEVNTEAFF
CDR3nt: TGTGCCAGCAGTTACTCGGCGGAGGTGAACACTGAAGCTTTCTTT

v_gene: TRBV12-3/TRBV12-4
d_gene: NA
j_gene: TRBJ2-2
abundance: many
CDR3aa: CASSQSHSYTGELFF
CDR3nt: TGTGCCAGCAGTCAATCCCACAGCTACACCGGGGAGCTGTTTTTT